Listed below are T cell receptor beta chains from one sample, sequenced in a study of Graves' ophthalmopathy and Graves' hyperthyroidism. TCRdb re-analysed the multiplex PCR reads in MiXCR, keeping a single row per CDR3 protein. This sample has about 340,000 distinct CDR3 sequences; roughly 16% occur once, and the top ten carry 9% to 15%. Sequenced input: peripheral blood. Receptors were obtained from an adult man with Graves' ophthalmopathy. The CDR3 runs from the conserved cysteine through the conserved F or W.

v_gene	j_gene	CDR3aa
TRBV6-2/TRBV6-3	TRBJ1-5	CASSYLRMNRGNFQPQHF
TRBV3-1	TRBJ2-7	CASTRASGSSYEQYF
TRBV15	TRBJ2-7	CATSRDMDSYEQYF
TRBV30	TRBJ1-2	CAWRQEWDYGYTF
TRBV12-3/TRBV12-4	TRBJ2-5	CASSLRAEETQYF
TRBV20-1	TRBJ1-1	CSAELGQAEAFF
TRBV7-2	TRBJ1-1	CASSLGSQGNAEAFF
TRBV18	TRBJ2-7	CASSQGAAYEQYF
TRBV15	TRBJ2-2	CATSRGGAGVAAGELFF
TRBV15	TRBJ2-7	CATSRDIDRSYEQYF
TRBV6-1	TRBJ1-2	CASTMDGHYGYIF
TRBV6-2/TRBV6-3	TRBJ2-7	CASSPTLAGGSNFYEQYF
TRBV6-2/TRBV6-3	TRBJ2-2	CASSYFGTSGPSWGTGELFF
TRBV2	TRBJ2-2	CASSLLELNTGELFF
TRBV12-3/TRBV12-4	TRBJ1-1	CASSRLTDNTEAFF
TRBV29-1	TRBJ2-6	CSVDEISGANVLTF